These 7 T cell receptor beta chains were sequenced from one sample in a study of response to subunit inactivated influenza vaccine. TCRdb reprocessed the RT-PCR reads via MiXCR and lists one record per CDR3 protein. The sample consists of hundreds of thousands of distinct CDR3 sequences, roughly 22% of them appearing once. Sequences were derived from PBMCs from blood, sampled 21 months after vaccination. The receptor source for this set is a man aged 45 to 70 who received an inactivated influenza vaccine.

V and J are TRBV28 and TRBJ2-4; 8 nucleotides align to TRBD2. Germline V gene lookup returns CDR1 MDHEN and CDR2 SYDVKM. Trimming removed 6 bases from V and 1 base from J; junction bases left unmatched: 14. There are 18 residues in the CDR3. DNA for the CDR3: TGTGCCAGCAGCCCCGGTTGGCGGGAGGCGGCGGCCAAAAACATTCAGTACTTC. Amino acids: CASSPGWREAAAKNIQYF.

The J gene is TRBJ1-1, the V gene TRBV9; 9 positions match TRBD1. The J segment lost 2 bases and the V segment lost 3 bases, leaving 5 bases of the junction unmatched. The germline V gene encodes CDR1 SGDLS and CDR2 YYNGEE. This CDR3 spans 15 amino acids. The CDR3 DNA is TGTGCCAGCAGCGCCCGACAGGGGGGCAACACTGAAGCTTTCTTT. This encodes CASSARQGGNTEAFF.

There are many counts of this clonotype. The chain links TRBV28 to TRBJ1-1; 10 bases match TRBD1. Per the germline V gene, CDR1 is MDHEN and CDR2 is SYDVKM. The CDR3 spans 14 residues. Trimming removed 5 bases from V and 4 bases from J; junction bases left unmatched: 4. Here the CDR3 DNA reads TGTGCCAGCAGTCCCGGACAGGGGGGCACTGAAGCTTTCTTT. The encoded protein is CASSPGQGGTEAFF.

This chain joins TRBV20-1 and TRBJ2-1, with TRBD2 as a possible D gene (6 bases). Germline V gene data show CDR1 as DFQATT and CDR2 as SNEGSKA (reference sequence). The V and J ends lost 0 bases and 4 bases respectively, with 16 bases between them. This CDR3 has 16 amino acids. This CDR3 is CSARDVRRDQYNEQFF. The CDR3 DNA follows: TGCAGTGCTAGAGATGTTAGGAGGGATCAATACAATGAGCAGTTCTTC.

This clonotype was counted only a few times. This chain connects TRBV11-2 to TRBJ2-3; maybe TRBD1 (5 bases). Germline V gene data show CDR1 as SGHAT and CDR2 as FQNNGV. CDR3 size: 15 residues. The V and J ends lost 1 base and 2 bases respectively, with 10 bases between them. CDR3 DNA: TGTGCCAGCAGCTTAGGTGGACACCCCACAGATACGCAGTATTTT. Translation: CASSLGGHPTDTQYF.

The chain links TRBV20-1 to TRBJ2-4; TRBD1 matches 7 bases. Losses at the gene ends were 5 bases for V and 2 bases for J; bases not matched to a gene: 3. Germline V gene sequence: CDR1 DFQATT, CDR2 SNEGSKA (reference sequence). This CDR3 contains 13 residues. CDR3 bases: TGCAGTGCTTTGGGACAGTCCAAAAACATTCAGTACTTC. Translating it yields CSALGQSKNIQYF.

In its sample, this clonotype was seen a few times. The gene calls are TRBV5-6 and TRBJ2-7; D remains unclear. The germline V gene has CDR1 SGHDT and CDR2 YYEEEE. This CDR3 comprises 14 residues. V dropped 1 base and J dropped 2 bases, with 10 bases sitting between them. The CDR3 region has the DNA TGTGCCAGCAGCTTGCAGCTGACCACCTACGAGCAGTACTTC. This gives the protein CASSLQLTTYEQYF.